The 17 T cell receptor beta chains presented below share a single source sample, sequenced in a study of shared clonotypes between healthy human individuals. Sequenced by immunoSEQ multiplex PCR; TCRdb stores in-frame clones only, minus some. In the table there are a few million clones, about 92% of which are singletons. Sequencing was done on a sample of naive CD4+ T cells from PBMCs. The subset: CD45RA+ positively selected. These receptors were collected from a man aged 18 to 29 in good health. Some clones in this sample may be carry-over from other donors' samples.

The rearrangement links TRBV28 to TRBJ2-1; TRBD2 is a possible D gene (6 bases). V was clipped by 3 bases and J by 9 bases, with 15 bases between them. Germline V CDR1 and CDR2: MDHEN, SYDVKM. There are 14 residues in the CDR3. This CDR3 reads CASSLTSLPVEQFF. Here the CDR3 DNA reads TGTGCCAGCAGTTTGACTAGTTTGCCGGTTGAGCAGTTCTTC.

Notes on this clone: Other DNA sequences within the sample encode an identical CDR3. This chain joins TRBV19 and TRBJ1-5, with TRBD1 matching over 10 bases. Germline values: CDR1 LNHDA, CDR2 SQIVND (reference sequence). V lost 5 bases, J lost 2 bases, and 3 bases stayed unmatched. The CDR3 has 15 amino acids. CDR3 loop: CASSRDRGGNQPQHF. CDR3 bases: TGTGCCAGTAGTCGGGACAGGGGAGGCAATCAGCCCCAGCATTTT.

The chain carries TRBV6-5 and TRBJ1-1, with 10 bases matching TRBD1. The CDR3 loop spans 16 amino acids. CDR1 MNHEY and CDR2 SVGAGI come from the germline V gene. V was pared by 4 bases and J by 3 bases, with 8 bases of the junction left unmatched. Written as DNA, the CDR3 is TGTGCCAGCAGTTCCTCCGGGACAGGGGTATACACTGAAGCTTTCTTT. Encoded protein: CASSSSGTGVYTEAFF.

This chain connects TRBV5-1 to TRBJ2-4; 8 bases map to TRBD1. This CDR3 spans 15 amino acids. V shed 3 bases, J shed 3 bases, and the junction held 5 bases outside the gene matches. The germline CDR1 and CDR2 sequences are SGHRS and YFSETQ. The CDR3 DNA is TGCGCCAGCAGCTATGGACAGGGAGACAAAAACATTCAGTACTTC. It codes for CASSYGQGDKNIQYF.

The V and J genes are TRBV28 and TRBJ2-1; D may be TRBD1 or TRBD2 (6 bases each). Germline loops: CDR1 MDHEN, CDR2 SYDVKM. The CDR3 is 17 residues long. Trimming took off 1 base at V and 8 bases at J, with 21 bases between the two ends. CDR3 in DNA: TGTGCCAGCAGTTTATCCAAGTGGGGGGCTCGGGACGATGAGCAGTTCTTC. Translated: CASSLSKWGARDDEQFF.

The chain recombines TRBV27 with TRBJ1-5; D unresolved. This CDR3 spans 14 amino acids. Germline V gene data show CDR1 as MNHEY and CDR2 as SMNVEV (reference sequence). Trimming cost V 6 bases and J 5 bases, with 14 bases left between them. Here the CDR3 DNA reads TGTGCCAGCAGGGCCCGTTGGGCGGATCAGCCCCAGCATTTT. Its protein is CASRARWADQPQHF.

Written as DNA, the CDR3 is TGTGCCAGTACAGCAACCGGGGGGTTCGGGGGCTACACCTTC. It specifies CASTATGGFGGYTF. The chain uses TRBV19 and TRBJ1-2, with D possibly matching TRBD1 (5 bases). The CDR3 extends over 14 amino acids. V was cut by 7 bases and J by 8 bases, with 20 bases left in between. The germline CDR1 and CDR2 sequences are LNHDA and SQIVND (reference sequence).

To note about this clone: The same CDR3 is also encoded by other DNA sequences in this sample. The rearrangement links TRBV28 to TRBJ2-5; the D gene is possibly TRBD2 (5 bases). Trimming stripped 6 bases from V and 1 base from J, with 9 bases between. The germline V gene encodes CDR1 MDHEN and CDR2 SYDVKM. The CDR3 totals 13 residues. The CDR3 loop reads CASSRGSQETQYF. The CDR3 nucleotides read TGTGCCAGCAGCCGCGGGTCCCAAGAGACCCAGTACTTC.

This clone occurred once. CDR3 sequence reads: CSVGGNRGMIYEQYF. CDR3 in DNA: TGCAGCGTTGGAGGGAACAGGGGAATGATCTACGAGCAGTACTTC. V and J are TRBV29-1 and TRBJ2-5, with 7 bases matching TRBD1. The DNA end favors TRBJ2-7, so the J call may be wrong. The CDR3 is 15 residues long. CDR1 SQVTM and CDR2 ANQGSEA come from the germline V gene.

V usage is TRBV10-2 and J usage is TRBJ1-5; D may be TRBD1 (5 bases). The CDR3 spans 15 residues. CDR1 WSHSY and CDR2 SAAADI come from the germline V gene. V shed 6 bases and J shed 7 bases, with 19 bases lying between them. CDR3 protein: CASSAGKIWEQPQHF. The CDR3 nucleotides read TGCGCCAGCAGCGCAGGGAAAATTTGGGAACAGCCCCAGCATTTT.

V gene TRBV7-2 combines with J gene TRBJ1-1, with 9 nucleotides matching TRBD1. The CDR3 consists of 14 residues. In germline, CDR1 is SGHTA, CDR2 FQGNSA. Losses at the gene ends were 3 bases for V and 4 bases for J; bases not matched to a gene: 3. CDR3 sequence reads: CASSFDRGVTEAFF. The CDR3 DNA is TGTGCCAGCAGCTTCGACAGGGGGGTCACTGAAGCTTTCTTT.

The chain combines TRBV6-1 with TRBJ1-3; D is unresolved. CDR1 is MNHNS and CDR2 is SASEGT in the germline V gene. V lost 4 bases to trimming and J lost 0 bases, with 4 bases between them. The CDR3 covers 13 residues. CDR3 sequence: CASSGTSGNTIYF. The CDR3 DNA is TGTGCCAGCAGTGGGACCTCTGGAAACACCATATATTTT.

The chain employs TRBV6-1 and TRBJ2-4, with D tentatively TRBD1 or TRBD2 (5 bases each). The germline V gene encodes CDR1 MNHNS and CDR2 SASEGT. The CDR3 length is 19 residues. The ends were cut back, 4 bases at V and 1 base at J, with 23 bases in the middle. The CDR3, as DNA: TGTGCCAGCAGTGCCCAACCTGTAAGACGTGAGGGGGCCAAAAACATTCAGTACTTC. It codes for CASSAQPVRREGAKNIQYF.

In its sample, this clone was seen a few times. V usage is TRBV11-1 and J usage is TRBJ2-5; 10 bases agree with TRBD2. The junction had 7 bases not matched to a gene; V was cut back by 1 base and J by 5 bases. CDR1 and CDR2 from the germline V gene are SGHAT and FQDESV (reference sequence). This CDR3 is built from 16 residues. The CDR3 spells CASSLVPSGSGETQYF. The CDR3 DNA sequence: TGTGCCAGCAGCTTAGTTCCTAGCGGGAGTGGGGAGACCCAGTACTTC.

The chain is built from TRBV6-5 and TRBJ2-4, with a tentative D call TRBD2 (6 bases). The CDR3 is 16 amino acids. From germline, CDR1 is MNHEY and CDR2 SVGAGI. V dropped 2 bases and J dropped 1 base, with 12 bases sitting between them. The CDR3 DNA reads as TGTGCCAGCAGTTACAGTTCGGCGGGGGCCAAAAACATTCAGTACTTC. Amino acids: CASSYSSAGAKNIQYF.

The V call is TRBV6-1, the J call TRBJ2-7; either TRBD1 or TRBD2 may supply D (5 bases each). V lost 4 bases to trimming and J lost 6 bases, with 13 bases between them. The CDR3 extends over 13 amino acids. The germline CDR1 and CDR2 sequences are MNHNS and SASEGT. CDR3 residues: CASSVSGHIEQYF. The CDR3 DNA follows: TGTGCCAGCAGTGTTTCGGGGCACATCGAGCAGTACTTC.

V gene TRBV7-2 combines with J gene TRBJ2-2; TRBD2 agrees at 11 bases. This CDR3 comprises 17 residues. With 6 bases clipped from V and 2 bases from J, the junction kept 8 bases outside the gene matches. Germline-derived CDR1 and CDR2 are SGHTA and FQGNSA. The CDR3 coding sequence is TGTGCCAGCAGAAGTAGCGGGAGGGCCGGTAACACCGGGGAGCTGTTTTTT. This gives the protein CASRSSGRAGNTGELFF.